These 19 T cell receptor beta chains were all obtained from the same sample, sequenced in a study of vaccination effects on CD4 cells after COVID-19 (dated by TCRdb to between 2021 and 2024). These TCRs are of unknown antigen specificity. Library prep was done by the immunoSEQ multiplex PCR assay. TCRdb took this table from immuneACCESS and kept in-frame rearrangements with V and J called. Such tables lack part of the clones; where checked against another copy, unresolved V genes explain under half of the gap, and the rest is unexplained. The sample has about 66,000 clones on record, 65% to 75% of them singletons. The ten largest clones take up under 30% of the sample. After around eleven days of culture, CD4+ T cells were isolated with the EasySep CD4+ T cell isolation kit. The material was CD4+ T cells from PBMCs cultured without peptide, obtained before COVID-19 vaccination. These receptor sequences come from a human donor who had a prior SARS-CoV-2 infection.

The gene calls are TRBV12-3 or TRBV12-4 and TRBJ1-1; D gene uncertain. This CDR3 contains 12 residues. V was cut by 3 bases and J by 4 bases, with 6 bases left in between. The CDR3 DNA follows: TGTGCCAGCAGTTTTGCCGGCACTGAAGCTTTCTTT. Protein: CASSFAGTEAFF.

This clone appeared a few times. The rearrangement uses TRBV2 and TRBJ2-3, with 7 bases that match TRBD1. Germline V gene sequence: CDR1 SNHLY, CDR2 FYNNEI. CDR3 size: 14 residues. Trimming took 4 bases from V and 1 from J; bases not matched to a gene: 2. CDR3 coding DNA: TGTGCCAGCAGTGGACAGGGCCGCACAGATACGCAGTATTTT. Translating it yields CASSGQGRTDTQYF.

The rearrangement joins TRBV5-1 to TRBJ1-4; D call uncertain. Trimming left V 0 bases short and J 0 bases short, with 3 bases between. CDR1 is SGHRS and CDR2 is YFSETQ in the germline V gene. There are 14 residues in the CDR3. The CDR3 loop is CASSLVPTNEKLFF. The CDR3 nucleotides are TGCGCCAGCAGCTTGGTGCCAACTAATGAAAAACTGTTTTTT.

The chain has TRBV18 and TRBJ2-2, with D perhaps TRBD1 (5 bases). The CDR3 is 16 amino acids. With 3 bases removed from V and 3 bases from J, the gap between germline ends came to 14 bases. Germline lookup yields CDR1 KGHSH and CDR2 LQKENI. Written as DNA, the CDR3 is TGTGCCAGCTCACCGTTGATACAGGAACACACCGGGGAGCTGTTTTTT. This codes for CASSPLIQEHTGELFF.

The CDR3 DNA reads as TGTGCCAGCAGCTTAGCAGCGGGAGGATACGGTGGGGATACGCAGTATTTT. This encodes CASSLAAGGYGGDTQYF. The chain carries TRBV7-6 and TRBJ2-3, with 9 bases aligning to TRBD2. From germline, CDR1 is SGHVS and CDR2 FNYEAQ. The CDR3 is 17 amino acids. The J segment lost 6 bases and the V segment lost 0 bases, leaving 10 bases of the junction unmatched.

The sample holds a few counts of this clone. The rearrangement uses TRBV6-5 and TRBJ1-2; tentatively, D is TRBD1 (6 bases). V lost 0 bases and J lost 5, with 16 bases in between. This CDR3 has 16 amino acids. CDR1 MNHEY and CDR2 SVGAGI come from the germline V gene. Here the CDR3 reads CASSYSFGRQGYGYTF. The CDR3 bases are TGTGCCAGCAGTTACTCGTTTGGTCGGCAGGGGTATGGCTACACCTTC.

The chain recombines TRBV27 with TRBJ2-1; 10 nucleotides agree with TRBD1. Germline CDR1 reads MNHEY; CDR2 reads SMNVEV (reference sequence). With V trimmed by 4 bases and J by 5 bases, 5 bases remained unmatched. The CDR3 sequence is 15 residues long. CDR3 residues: CASSYGTGEDNEQFF. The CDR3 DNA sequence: TGTGCCAGCAGTTACGGGACAGGGGAGGACAATGAGCAGTTCTTC.

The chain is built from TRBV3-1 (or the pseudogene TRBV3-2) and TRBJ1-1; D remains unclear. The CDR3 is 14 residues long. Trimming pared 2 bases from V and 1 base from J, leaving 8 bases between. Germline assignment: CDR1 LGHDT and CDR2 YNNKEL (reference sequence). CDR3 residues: CASSQMQENTEAFF. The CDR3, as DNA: TGTGCCAGCAGCCAAATGCAGGAGAACACTGAAGCTTTCTTT.

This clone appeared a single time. CDR3 loop: CASSLLPLTDKNEKLFF. CDR3 nucleotide sequence: TGTGCCAGCAGCCTGCTACCCCTGACAGATAAAAATGAAAAACTGTTTTTT. The V gene is TRBV11-3, the J gene TRBJ1-4; perhaps TRBD1 as D (5 bases). Germline CDR1 reads SGHNT; CDR2 reads YENEEA. Trimming cost V 5 bases and J 5 bases, with 21 bases left between them. This CDR3 has 17 amino acids.

CDR3 bases: TGTGCCAGCAGCTTGGTTGAGGCAGGGGGTTCCTACGAGCAGTACTTC. It encodes CASSLVEAGGSYEQYF. The chain is built from TRBV5-5 and TRBJ2-7, with 7 bases identical to TRBD1. The CDR3 is 16 amino acids. The V gene end was trimmed by 0 bases and the J gene end by 1 base; junction bases not matched to a gene: 7. From germline, CDR1 is SGHKS and CDR2 YYEKEE (reference sequence).

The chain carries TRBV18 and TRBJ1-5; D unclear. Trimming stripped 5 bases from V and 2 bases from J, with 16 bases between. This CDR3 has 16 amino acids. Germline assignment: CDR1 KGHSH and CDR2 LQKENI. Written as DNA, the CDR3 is TGTGCCAGCTCATCTGACACTCCAGGCGGCAATCAGCCCCAGCATTTT. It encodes CASSSDTPGGNQPQHF.

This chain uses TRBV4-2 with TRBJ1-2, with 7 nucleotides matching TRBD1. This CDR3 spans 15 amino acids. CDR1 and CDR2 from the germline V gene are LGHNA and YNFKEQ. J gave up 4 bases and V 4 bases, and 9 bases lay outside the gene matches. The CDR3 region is CASSRNRDRSYGYTF. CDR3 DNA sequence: TGTGCCAGCAGCCGAAACCGGGACAGATCCTATGGCTACACCTTC.

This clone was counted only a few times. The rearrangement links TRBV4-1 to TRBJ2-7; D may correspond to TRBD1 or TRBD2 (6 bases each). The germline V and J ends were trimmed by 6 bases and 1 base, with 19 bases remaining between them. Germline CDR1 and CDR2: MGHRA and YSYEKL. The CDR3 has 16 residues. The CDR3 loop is CASSTRDGGLSYEQYF. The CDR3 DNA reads TGCGCCAGCAGTACCAGGGACGGGGGCCTATCCTACGAGCAGTACTTC.

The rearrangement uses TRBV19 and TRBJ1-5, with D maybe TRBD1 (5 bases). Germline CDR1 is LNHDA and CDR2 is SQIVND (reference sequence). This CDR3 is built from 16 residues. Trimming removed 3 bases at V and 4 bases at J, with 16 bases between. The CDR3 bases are TGTGCCAGTAGTATGAGGGGAACGTGGCGTAATCAGCCCCAGCATTTT. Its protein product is CASSMRGTWRNQPQHF. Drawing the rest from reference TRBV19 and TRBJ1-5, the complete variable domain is DGGITQSPKYLFRKEGQNVTLSCEQNLNHDAMYWYRQDPGQGLRLIYYSQIVNDFQKGDIAEGYSVSREKKESFPLTVTSAQKNPTAFYLCASSMRGTWRNQPQHFGDGTRLSIL.

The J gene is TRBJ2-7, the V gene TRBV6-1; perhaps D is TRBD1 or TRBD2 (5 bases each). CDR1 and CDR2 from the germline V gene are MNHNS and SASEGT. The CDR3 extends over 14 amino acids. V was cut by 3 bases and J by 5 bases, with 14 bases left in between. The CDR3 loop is CASSESGRPNEQYF. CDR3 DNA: TGTGCCAGCAGTGAGTCGGGGCGACCTAACGAGCAGTACTTC.

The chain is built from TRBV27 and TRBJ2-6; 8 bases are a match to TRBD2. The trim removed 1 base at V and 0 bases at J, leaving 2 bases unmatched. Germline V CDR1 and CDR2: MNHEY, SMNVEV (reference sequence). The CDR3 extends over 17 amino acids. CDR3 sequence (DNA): TGTGCCAGCAGTTTATTAGCGGGAAGCTCTGGGGCCAACGTCCTGACTTTC. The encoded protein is CASSLLAGSSGANVLTF.

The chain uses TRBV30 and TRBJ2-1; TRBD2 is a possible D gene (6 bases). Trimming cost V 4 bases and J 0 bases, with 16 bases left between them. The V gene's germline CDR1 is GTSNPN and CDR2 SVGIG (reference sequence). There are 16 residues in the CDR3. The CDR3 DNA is TGTGCCTGGACGAGGGACTTCTCAAGCTCCTACAATGAGCAGTTCTTC. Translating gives CAWTRDFSSSYNEQFF.

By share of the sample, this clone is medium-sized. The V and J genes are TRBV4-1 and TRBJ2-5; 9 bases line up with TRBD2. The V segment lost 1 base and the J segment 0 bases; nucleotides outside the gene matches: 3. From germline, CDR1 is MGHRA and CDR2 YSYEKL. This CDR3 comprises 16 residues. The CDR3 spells CASSQGLAEYQETQYF. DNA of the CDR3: TGCGCCAGCAGCCAAGGACTAGCGGAGTACCAAGAGACCCAGTACTTC.

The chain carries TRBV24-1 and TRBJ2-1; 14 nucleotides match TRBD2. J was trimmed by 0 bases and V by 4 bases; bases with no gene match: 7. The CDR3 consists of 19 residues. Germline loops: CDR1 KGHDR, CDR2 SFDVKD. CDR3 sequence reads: CATSDGRLAGGSSYNEQFF. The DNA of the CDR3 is TGTGCCACCAGTGACGGGAGACTAGCGGGAGGGAGCTCCTACAATGAGCAGTTCTTC.